This T cell receptor (beta chain) was sequenced during a study of shared T cell receptors in the human thymus. V was pared by 2 bases and J by 5 bases, with 11 bases of the junction left unmatched. The germline CDR1 and CDR2 sequences are SGHNT and YYREEE (reference sequence). The CDR3 covers 18 residues. The repertoire was sequenced with immunoSEQ multiplex PCR; TCRdb's copy has only in-frame clones and lacks some. The table has about 660,000 clones, around nine tenths seen once. The data were also submitted as part of a second study, on human thymus T cells. That work contributes: Thymic material originated from resections removed in the course of corrective heart surgery.

The sequencing sample was made of thymocytes. The V and J genes are TRBV5-4 and TRBJ2-2, with TRBD2 matching 11 bases. The sequence came from a boy less than two years old with a congenital heart defect. The CDR3 region is CASSFRTSGPRGTGELFF. CDR3 DNA sequence: TGTGCCAGCAGCTTCAGGACTAGCGGGCCCAGGGGAACCGGGGAGCTGTTTTTT.